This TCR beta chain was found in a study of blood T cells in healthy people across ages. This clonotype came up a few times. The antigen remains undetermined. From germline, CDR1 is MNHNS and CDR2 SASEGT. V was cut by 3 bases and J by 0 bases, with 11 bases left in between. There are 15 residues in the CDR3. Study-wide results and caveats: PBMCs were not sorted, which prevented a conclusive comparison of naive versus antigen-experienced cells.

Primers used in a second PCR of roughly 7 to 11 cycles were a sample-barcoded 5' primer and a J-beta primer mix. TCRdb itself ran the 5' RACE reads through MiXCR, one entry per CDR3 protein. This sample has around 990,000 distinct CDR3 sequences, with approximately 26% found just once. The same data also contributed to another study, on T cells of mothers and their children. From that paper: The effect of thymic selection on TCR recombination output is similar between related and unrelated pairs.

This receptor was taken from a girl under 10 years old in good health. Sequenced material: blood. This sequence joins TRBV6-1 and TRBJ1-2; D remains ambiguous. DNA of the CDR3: TGTGCCAGCAGTGATCCCCCTCTAGCTAACTATGGCTACACCTTC. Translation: CASSDPPLANYGYTF.